This is a list of T cell receptor beta chains from one sample in a study of blood T cell repertoires in COVID-19. Libraries were prepared by immunoSEQ multiplex PCR; TCRdb keeps only in-frame clonotypes and omits some of them. The sample lists 80,000 to 95,000 clones, about 85% occurring once. The specimen sequenced was peripheral blood. Every receptor here comes from a human donor in a cohort sampled during active COVID-19. Each CDR3 is given with its conserved first and last residue. A D gene is named only where the DNA matches it firmly. Size is stated for part of the rows, as once, few or many counts, or as a class when the clone is expanded.

d_gene	v_gene	j_gene	abundance	CDR3aa	CDR3nt
TRBD2	TRBV18	TRBJ2-3	NA	CASSSRTSRAGTDTQYF	TGTGCCAGCTCATCGCGGACTAGCCGGGCAGGCACAGATACGCAGTATTTT
TRBD2	TRBV4-2	TRBJ2-3	NA	CASSQELSGGGTDTQYF	TGTGCCAGCAGCCAAGAACTTAGCGGGGGGGGAACAGATACGCAGTATTTT
TRBD1	TRBV27	TRBJ1-6	NA	CASSLMGQPNSPLHF	TGTGCCAGCAGTTTGATGGGACAGCCTAATTCACCCCTCCACTTT
TRBD2	TRBV19	TRBJ2-3	NA	CASSIGPSGRYTDTQYF	TGTGCCAGTAGTATAGGACCTAGCGGGAGGTACACAGATACGCAGTATTTT
NA	TRBV4-3	TRBJ1-6	NA	CASSQGGGLFYNSPLHF	TGCGCCAGCAGCCAAGGCGGGGGACTGTTTTATAATTCACCCCTCCACTTT
TRBD1	TRBV5-1	TRBJ1-1	NA	CASSMTGGETEAFF	TGCGCCAGCAGTATGACAGGGGGCGAGACTGAAGCTTTCTTT
NA	TRBV5-1	TRBJ2-3	once	CASRWTIDTDTQYF	TGCGCCAGCAGATGGACTATTGACACAGATACGCAGTATTTT
TRBD1	TRBV12-3/TRBV12-4	TRBJ2-7	NA	CASRTGARDEQYF	TGTGCCAGCAGAACAGGGGCCCGGGACGAGCAGTACTTC
TRBD1	TRBV30	TRBJ1-6	NA	CAWTGQGGSPLHF	TGTGCCTGGACAGGGCAGGGGGGTTCACCCCTCCACTTT
NA	TRBV28	TRBJ1-6	NA	CASNTIPNNSPLHF	TGTGCCAGCAACACAATCCCGAATAATTCACCCCTCCACTTT
NA	TRBV6-5	TRBJ2-7	NA	CASSNGQIYEQYF	TGTGCCAGCAGTAATGGACAAATCTACGAGCAGTACTTC
NA	TRBV11-2	TRBJ2-3	NA	CASSQSTDTQYF	TGTGCCAGCAGCCAGAGCACAGATACGCAGTATTTT
TRBD1	TRBV3-1/TRBV3-2	TRBJ2-5	NA	CASSQTQGLETQYF	TGTGCCAGCAGCCAGACACAGGGGCTGGAGACCCAGTACTTC
NA	TRBV5-1	TRBJ2-7	NA	CASRDGQTYEQYF	TGCGCCAGCAGGGACGGACAGACCTACGAGCAGTACTTC
TRBD1	TRBV7-9	TRBJ1-2	few	CASSSSTGRGSYGYTF	TGTGCCAGCAGCTCGTCGACAGGGCGGGGTAGCTATGGCTACACCTTC
TRBD1	TRBV9	TRBJ1-5	NA	CASSLTGLSNQPQHF	TGTGCCAGCAGCCTGACAGGGTTGAGCAATCAGCCCCAGCATTTT
NA	TRBV21-1	TRBJ2-7	NA	CASSGAYEQYF	TGTGCCAGCAGCGGAGCCTACGAGCAGTACTTC
NA	TRBV12-3/TRBV12-4	TRBJ1-2	few	CASSRQDYGYTF	TGTGCCAGCAGCCGACAGGACTATGGCTACACCTTC
TRBD2	TRBV2	TRBJ2-7	NA	CASLWTSGVDEQYF	TGTGCCAGCCTTTGGACTAGCGGGGTGGACGAGCAGTACTTC
NA	TRBV12-3/TRBV12-4	TRBJ2-3	NA	CASRPTTSDTQYF	TGTGCCAGCAGACCGACTACCTCAGATACGCAGTATTTT
TRBD2	TRBV29-1	TRBJ2-1	NA	CSVGPAGASHEFF	TGCAGCGTTGGCCCAGCGGGGGCCTCCCACGAGTTCTTC
TRBD2	TRBV7-9	TRBJ2-3	NA	CASSSLPGLADQPDTQYF	TGTGCCAGCAGCTCCCTCCCGGGACTAGCGGATCAGCCAGATACGCAGTATTTT
TRBD2	TRBV7-6	TRBJ2-1	NA	CASSPLAGGWNEQFF	TGTGCCAGCAGCCCCTTAGCGGGAGGATGGAATGAGCAGTTCTTC
NA	TRBV14	TRBJ1-6	NA	CASSQEVSAAPLHF	TGTGCCAGCAGCCAAGAAGTATCCGCGGCACCCCTCCACTTT
TRBD2	TRBV24-1	TRBJ2-1	NA	CATSDRTSGAGNEQFF	TGTGCCACCAGTGATCGGACTAGCGGGGCTGGAAATGAGCAGTTCTTC
TRBD1	TRBV7-2	TRBJ1-1	NA	CASSHNGQANTEAFF	TGTGCCAGCAGCCATAATGGACAGGCGAACACTGAAGCTTTCTTT
NA	TRBV5-4	TRBJ1-4	NA	CASSFPGAPNEKLFF	TGTGCCAGCAGCTTTCCAGGGGCGCCTAATGAAAAACTGTTTTTT
NA	TRBV5-6	TRBJ2-1	NA	CASSRNIHGEQFF	TGTGCCAGCAGCCGTAACATACACGGGGAGCAGTTCTTC
TRBD2	TRBV19	TRBJ2-5	NA	CASSRSGGPGTQYF	TGTGCCTCATCGCGTAGCGGGGGTCCGGGGACCCAGTACTTC
NA	TRBV6-1	TRBJ2-3	NA	CASSVLANQRADTQYF	TGTGCCAGCAGTGTTTTAGCGAATCAAAGGGCAGATACGCAGTATTTT
NA	TRBV15	TRBJ2-7	NA	CATSIDRLTEQYF	TGTGCCACCAGCATCGACAGGCTGACCGAGCAGTACTTC
TRBD1	TRBV19	TRBJ1-2	NA	CASTSGQGARLGYTF	TGTGCCAGTACCTCCGGACAGGGGGCGCGTCTTGGCTACACCTTC
NA	TRBV7-9	TRBJ1-1	few	CASSLGQANTEAFF	TGTGCCAGCAGCTTAGGACAGGCGAACACTGAAGCTTTCTTT
NA	TRBV4-1	TRBJ1-1	NA	CASSKRGTEAFF	TGCGCCAGCAGCAAAAGGGGCACTGAAGCTTTCTTT
NA	TRBV21-1	TRBJ1-6	NA	CASRPTYRGQADSPLHF	TGTGCCAGCAGGCCTACGTACCGGGGACAGGCGGATTCACCCCTCCACTTT
NA	TRBV6-6	TRBJ1-2	NA	CASSSFNRQVQHGYTF	TGTGCCAGCAGTTCCTTTAACAGGCAGGTCCAACATGGCTACACCTTC
NA	TRBV7-9	TRBJ1-5	NA	CASSPGATGPNQPQHF	TGTGCCAGCAGCCCAGGGGCGACAGGACCAAATCAGCCCCAGCATTTT
TRBD1	TRBV11-2	TRBJ2-1	NA	CASSFAPGQGVNEQFF	TGTGCCAGCAGCTTTGCACCGGGACAGGGGGTCAATGAGCAGTTCTTC
NA	TRBV9	TRBJ1-1	NA	CASSVSSRGTEAFF	TGTGCCAGCAGCGTCTCGTCCCGGGGCACTGAAGCTTTCTTT
TRBD2	TRBV27	TRBJ2-1	once	CASSSLPAGGYNEQFF	TGTGCCAGCAGTTCACTTCCAGCGGGAGGTTACAATGAGCAGTTCTTC
TRBD2	TRBV30	TRBJ2-2	NA	CAWIPWGGRDTGELFF	TGTGCCTGGATCCCATGGGGGGGAAGGGACACCGGGGAGCTGTTTTTT
TRBD1	TRBV3-1/TRBV3-2	TRBJ2-7	few	CASSTRTGWEQYF	TGTGCCAGCAGCACTAGGACAGGGTGGGAGCAGTACTTC
TRBD2	TRBV28	TRBJ2-7	NA	CASSPPPSGGYEQYF	TGTGCCAGCAGCCCCCCACCATCGGGGGGTTACGAGCAGTACTTC
NA	TRBV30	TRBJ1-2	NA	CAWSPQGYGYTF	TGTGCCTGGAGTCCGCAGGGTTATGGCTACACCTTC
NA	TRBV7-2	TRBJ2-3	NA	CASSFVADTQYF	TGTGCCAGCAGCTTTGTAGCAGATACGCAGTATTTT
TRBD1	TRBV4-3	TRBJ2-5	NA	CASSQGTGWGETQYF	TGCGCCAGCAGCCAAGGGACAGGGTGGGGAGAGACCCAGTACTTC
NA	TRBV5-8	TRBJ2-7	NA	CASSLRGTYEQYF	TGTGCCAGCAGCTTGCGCGGTACCTACGAGCAGTACTTC
NA	TRBV7-2	TRBJ1-4	NA	CASSRNGGSNEKLFF	TGTGCCAGCAGCAGAAATGGGGGCTCTAATGAAAAACTGTTTTTT
TRBD2	TRBV19	TRBJ2-5	NA	CASRGLAGHQETQYF	TGTGCCAGTAGGGGGCTAGCGGGGCACCAAGAGACCCAGTACTTC
TRBD1	TRBV28	TRBJ2-5	NA	CASSPLGQGLETQYF	TGTGCCAGCAGTCCCTTGGGACAGGGTTTGGAGACCCAGTACTTC